The source of this TCR beta chain is a study of response to subunit inactivated influenza vaccine. General observations from the study: Researchers suggested that each seasonal influenza vaccination recruits few new T cells.

TCRdb reprocessed the RT-PCR reads with MiXCR, giving one entry per CDR3 protein. The sample carries some 190,000 distinct CDR3 sequences, under 15% recorded once. V lost 0 bases and J 11 bases, leaving 19 bases between the germline ends. The CDR3 contains 15 residues. Germline V CDR1 and CDR2: SEHNR, FQNEAQ (reference sequence). Regarding this clonotype: Its specificity is unknown.

Sequences were derived from CD8+ T cells sorted from PBMCs, sampled 4 to 6 days after vaccination. The origin of this receptor is a man over 45 who received an inactivated influenza vaccine. The chain has TRBV7-9 and TRBJ1-1, with a tentative D call TRBD1 (5 bases). CDR3 bases: TGTGCCAGCAGCTTAGCGGGGGGAGACACTTCCGCCGCTTTCTTT. It yields the protein CASSLAGGDTSAAFF.